This T cell receptor beta chain was sequenced in a study of T cells in Graves' hyperthyroidism and ophthalmopathy. Broader study findings: In blood, most of the thyroid clonotypes expanded above 0.001 were also present. Stable hyperthyroidism and ophthalmopathy were separated using 13 V-J signatures.

TCR beta CDR3 regions were amplified from RNA transcripts. TCR CDR3 underwent first-round RT-PCR with the HTBI primer set. TCRdb ran MiXCR on the multiplex PCR reads and lists one entry per CDR3 protein. The table lists a few hundred thousand distinct CDR3 sequences, around 46% of them singletons. The CDR3 runs 14 residues. Trimming stripped 5 bases from V and 3 bases from J, with 14 bases between. Germline CDR1 is SEHNR and CDR2 is FQNEAQ (reference sequence). Remarks on this clonotype: The antigen is not known.

Patients with uncontrolled infections, other autoimmune diseases, pregnancy or lactation were excluded. J is TRBJ2-7 and V is TRBV7-9, with D possibly called TRBD1 or TRBD2 (6 bases each). Sequencing used peripheral blood or thyroid tissue (not recorded which). This TCR was recovered from an adult woman with Graves' disease, either hyperthyroidism or ophthalmopathy (not recorded which). The CDR3 sequence: CASSRLGGRYEQYF. CDR3 coding DNA: TGTGCCAGCAGCCGGCTGGGGGGCCGCTACGAGCAGTACTTC.